Listed below are T cell receptor beta chains from one sample, sequenced in a study of Graves' ophthalmopathy and Graves' hyperthyroidism. TCRdb independently ran MiXCR on the multiplex PCR reads; one entry per CDR3 protein. This sample has about 370,000 distinct CDR3 sequences, with roughly 15% found just once. Sequenced: peripheral blood. The receptors shown here come from an adult woman with stable Graves' hyperthyroidism. Each CDR3 is given with its conserved first and last residue. A D gene is named only where the DNA matches it firmly. The size entry is marked missing in some rows and otherwise reads once, few, many or a size class.

v_gene	j_gene	d_gene	abundance	CDR3nt	CDR3aa
TRBV11-2	TRBJ2-7	NA	NA	TGTGCCAGCAGCCGCTACCCAGGGACATTTTCCTACGAGCAGTACTTC	CASSRYPGTFSYEQYF
TRBV5-1	TRBJ2-7	NA	NA	TGCGCCAGCAGCTTCTCCGGCAGCACCTACGAGCAGTACTTC	CASSFSGSTYEQYF
TRBV7-8	TRBJ2-4	NA	many	TGTGCCAGCAGCTTAAGGTCGACCACCCAGTTAGCCAAAAACATTCAGTACTTC	CASSLRSTTQLAKNIQYF
TRBV28	TRBJ2-5	NA	many	TGTGCCAGCACCTCTTTGCGAGGGAGCCAAGAGACCCAGTACTTC	CASTSLRGSQETQYF
TRBV12-3/TRBV12-4	TRBJ1-1	TRBD1	NA	TGTGCCAGCGCCAGGGGCGCAGGGGGCATGAACACTGAAGCTTTCTTT	CASARGAGGMNTEAFF
TRBV6-1	TRBJ2-5	TRBD2	many	TGTGCCAGCAGCCCCGGATCGGGGGGCCAAGAGACCCAGTACTTC	CASSPGSGGQETQYF
TRBV7-2	TRBJ2-7	NA	many	TGTGCCAGCAGCTTCATGGTCGCCGACGACGAGCAGTACTTC	CASSFMVADDEQYF
TRBV7-9	TRBJ2-7	NA	few	TGTGCCGGCAGCTCTTCACCGGCAGCTATGGAGCAGTACTTC	CAGSSSPAAMEQYF
TRBV28	TRBJ2-5	NA	NA	TGTGCCAGCGGGCAGGGCGCGAAGGAGACCCAGTACTTC	CASGQGAKETQYF
TRBV25-1	TRBJ1-2	NA	many	TGTGCCAGCAGTGACCCAACAGTCTATGGCTACACCTTC	CASSDPTVYGYTF
TRBV6-1	TRBJ1-2	TRBD1	many	TGTGCCAGTAGTGATCCGGGACAGGGCTACTATGGCTACACCTTC	CASSDPGQGYYGYTF
TRBV20-1	TRBJ2-5	TRBD2	NA	TGCAGTGCTACTCCGACTAGCGGGCTGGAGACCCAGTACTTC	CSATPTSGLETQYF
TRBV5-5	TRBJ2-5	TRBD1	many	TGTGCCAGCAGCTTGGATCGCAGGGGGCGTGGAGAGACCCAGTACTTC	CASSLDRRGRGETQYF
TRBV27	TRBJ2-5	TRBD1	many	TGTGCCAGCAGGGGGACAGGGTTTGGGACCCAGTACTTC	CASRGTGFGTQYF
TRBV6-1	TRBJ1-1	TRBD1	many	TGTGCCAGCAGTGAGGTGACAGGGGGTGCGAACACTGAAGCTTTCTTT	CASSEVTGGANTEAFF
TRBV30	TRBJ1-2	NA	many	TGTGCCTGGAGTGTCAGTCAGGGGTACTATGGCTACACCTTC	CAWSVSQGYYGYTF
TRBV6-1	TRBJ2-7	NA	NA	TGTGCCAGCATCATCAGGGCCTACGATCAGTACTTC	CASIIRAYDQYF
TRBV6-2/TRBV6-3	TRBJ1-5	NA	many	TGTGCCAGCAGTCTCCGCGGTAGTCAGCCCCAGCATTTT	CASSLRGSQPQHF
TRBV9	TRBJ2-5	NA	many	TGTGCCAGCAGCGTAGACAGATGGGGAGAGACCCAGTACTTC	CASSVDRWGETQYF
TRBV5-1	TRBJ1-2	NA	few	TGCGCCAGCAGCTTGGGGGTACAGAGAAACTATGGCTACACCTTC	CASSLGVQRNYGYTF
TRBV6-1	TRBJ2-5	NA	NA	TGTGCCAGCAGGATGACCTGGGATAGCGGAAAACAAGAGACCCAGTACTTC	CASRMTWDSGKQETQYF
TRBV6-2/TRBV6-3	TRBJ1-5	TRBD1	many	TGTGCCAGCAGTCGCGGACAGGCGCAGCCCCAGCATTTT	CASSRGQAQPQHF
TRBV12-3/TRBV12-4	TRBJ1-1	TRBD1	NA	TGTGCCAGCAGAATTTCAGGGGGAGTGAACACTGAAGCTTTCTTT	CASRISGGVNTEAFF
TRBV7-8	TRBJ2-3	TRBD2	many	TGTGCCAGCAGCCCGAACCGGGGACTAGCCCGCACAGATACGCAGTATTTT	CASSPNRGLARTDTQYF
TRBV4-3	TRBJ1-1	NA	many	TGCGCCAGCAGCCAAGTAGGGGGTGGGAACACTGAAGCTTTCTTT	CASSQVGGGNTEAFF
TRBV6-1	TRBJ2-7	NA	many	TGTGCCAGCAGTGAAGGGTTGGGCAGGGTCAACGAGCAGTACTTC	CASSEGLGRVNEQYF
TRBV14	TRBJ1-2	NA	NA	TGTGCCAGCAGCCAAGGGAGTGGGGGGCTCAGAAGTAACACCTTC	CASSQGSGGLRSNTF
TRBV7-2	TRBJ2-7	TRBD1	many	TGTGCCAGCAGCCTAGTAGGACAGGCTACCTACGAGCAGTACTTC	CASSLVGQATYEQYF
TRBV7-2	TRBJ1-2	TRBD1	many	TGTGCCAGCAGCCAGGGGGGGACAGCAAATAACTATGGCTACACCTTC	CASSQGGTANNYGYTF
TRBV9	TRBJ2-5	NA	few	TGTGCCAGCAGCGTAGGAGGGCGAGGCGGGACCCAGTACTTC	CASSVGGRGGTQYF
TRBV3-1	TRBJ2-2	TRBD2	few	TGTGCCAGCAGCCAACTTAGCGGGAGAAGGACCGGGGAGCTGTTTTTT	CASSQLSGRRTGELFF
TRBV12-3/TRBV12-4	TRBJ1-1	TRBD1	NA	TGTGCCAGCAGTTCCCCGACAGGGCGGAACACTGAAGCTTTCTTT	CASSSPTGRNTEAFF
TRBV27	TRBJ1-2	NA	many	TGTGCCAGCAGCCAAGGGCGTCACTATGGCTACACCTTC	CASSQGRHYGYTF
TRBV5-1	TRBJ2-7	NA	many	TGCGCCAGCAGCTCCGACGGCCCTTCGGGTGAGCAGTACTTC	CASSSDGPSGEQYF
TRBV12-3/TRBV12-4	TRBJ2-7	TRBD1	many	TGTGCCAGCAGTATATTGACAGGGTTCGAGCAGTACTTC	CASSILTGFEQYF
TRBV15	TRBJ2-2	TRBD2	many	TGTGCCACCAGCAGAGCTTTACTAGCGGGAGGGCCGGGCACCGGGGAGCTGTTTTTT	CATSRALLAGGPGTGELFF
TRBV20-1	TRBJ1-2	NA	many	TGCAGTGCTAGAGAAGGGGGGGGGCCCTCCTATGGCTACACCTTC	CSAREGGGPSYGYTF
TRBV28	TRBJ2-7	NA	many	TGTGCCAGCAGTTTAACGGCTTTATCGCCCGAGCAGTACTTC	CASSLTALSPEQYF
TRBV12-5	TRBJ1-5	NA	many	TGTGCTAGTGGTACGCACAGGGAAGCGGCGGGTCAGCCCCAGCATTTT	CASGTHREAAGQPQHF
TRBV10-2	TRBJ2-7	NA	many	TGCGCCAGCAGTGGGGGTCACGAGCAGTACTTC	CASSGGHEQYF
TRBV7-9	TRBJ1-6	NA	NA	TGTGCCAGCAGCTTGGAACAGTATAATTCACCCCTCCACTTT	CASSLEQYNSPLHF
TRBV10-1	TRBJ1-6	NA	many	TGCGCCAGCAGTGGCCGGGAAGGGTCACCCCTCCACTTT	CASSGREGSPLHF
TRBV4-2	TRBJ2-5	NA	many	TGTGCCAGCAGCCAAGTGACGGGGGAGACCCAGTACTTC	CASSQVTGETQYF
TRBV19	TRBJ2-2	TRBD1	few	TGTGCCAGTGGAAACAGGGGGCTATTCACCGGGGATCTGTTTTTT	CASGNRGLFTGDLFF
TRBV27	TRBJ2-4	NA	many	TGTGCCAGCAGTTTATTTCAGGGAGACATTCAGTACTTC	CASSLFQGDIQYF
TRBV5-1	TRBJ2-7	NA	many	TGCGCCAGCGGGGGGACCTACGAGCAGTACTTC	CASGGTYEQYF
TRBV6-5	TRBJ1-1	NA	many	TGTGCCAGCAGTTACTCTTGGGAGGCAGCTGAAGCTTTCTTT	CASSYSWEAAEAFF
TRBV19	TRBJ1-5	NA	many	TGTGCCAGTAGTATAGGAGCGGGGAACAATCAGCCCCAGCATTTT	CASSIGAGNNQPQHF
TRBV20-1	TRBJ2-7	TRBD2	NA	TGCAGTGCTAGCGGGAGGGCTAGCCCCGGGGTGAACTACGAGCAGTACTTC	CSASGRASPGVNYEQYF
TRBV7-2	TRBJ2-7	NA	few	TGTGCCAGCAGCTTACTAGCCTGCGAGCAGTACTTC	CASSLLACEQYF
TRBV12-3/TRBV12-4	TRBJ1-1	TRBD1	many	TGTGCCAGCACCGATTGGACAGGGGGGGACACTGAAGCTTTCTTT	CASTDWTGGDTEAFF
TRBV12-3/TRBV12-4	TRBJ2-5	NA	many	TGTGCCAGCAGCAGACACGACCAAGAGACCCAGTACTTC	CASSRHDQETQYF
TRBV28	TRBJ2-2	TRBD1	many	TGTGCCAGCAGTCCCACCGACAGGGCCCCCGGGGAGCTGTTTTTT	CASSPTDRAPGELFF
TRBV18	TRBJ2-7	TRBD1	many	TGTGCCAGCTCACCGGCAGGGGGCGCGGAGGCCTACGAGCAGTACTTC	CASSPAGGAEAYEQYF
TRBV28	TRBJ1-1	NA	many	TGTGCCAGCAGTTTTCGGTTCCAGAATCCAAACACTGAAGCTTTCTTT	CASSFRFQNPNTEAFF